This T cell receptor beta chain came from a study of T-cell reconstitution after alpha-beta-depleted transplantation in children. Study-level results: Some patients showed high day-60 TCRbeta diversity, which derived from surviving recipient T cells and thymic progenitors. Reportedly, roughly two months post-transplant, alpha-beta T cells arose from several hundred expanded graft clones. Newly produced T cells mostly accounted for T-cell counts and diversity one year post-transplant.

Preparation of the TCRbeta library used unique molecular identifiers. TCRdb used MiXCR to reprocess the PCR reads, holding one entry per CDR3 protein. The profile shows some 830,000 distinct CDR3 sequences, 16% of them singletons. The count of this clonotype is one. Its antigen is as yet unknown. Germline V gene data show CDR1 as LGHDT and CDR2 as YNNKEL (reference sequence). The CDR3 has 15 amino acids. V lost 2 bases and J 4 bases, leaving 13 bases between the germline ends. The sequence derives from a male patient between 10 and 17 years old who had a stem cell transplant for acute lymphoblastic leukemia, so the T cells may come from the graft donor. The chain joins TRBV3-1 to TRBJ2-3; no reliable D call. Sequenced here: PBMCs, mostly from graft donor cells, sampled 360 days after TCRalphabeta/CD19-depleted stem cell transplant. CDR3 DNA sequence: TGTGCCAGCAGCCAACCCCCTAGTCGGGCAGATACGCAGTATTTT. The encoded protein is CASSQPPSRADTQYF.